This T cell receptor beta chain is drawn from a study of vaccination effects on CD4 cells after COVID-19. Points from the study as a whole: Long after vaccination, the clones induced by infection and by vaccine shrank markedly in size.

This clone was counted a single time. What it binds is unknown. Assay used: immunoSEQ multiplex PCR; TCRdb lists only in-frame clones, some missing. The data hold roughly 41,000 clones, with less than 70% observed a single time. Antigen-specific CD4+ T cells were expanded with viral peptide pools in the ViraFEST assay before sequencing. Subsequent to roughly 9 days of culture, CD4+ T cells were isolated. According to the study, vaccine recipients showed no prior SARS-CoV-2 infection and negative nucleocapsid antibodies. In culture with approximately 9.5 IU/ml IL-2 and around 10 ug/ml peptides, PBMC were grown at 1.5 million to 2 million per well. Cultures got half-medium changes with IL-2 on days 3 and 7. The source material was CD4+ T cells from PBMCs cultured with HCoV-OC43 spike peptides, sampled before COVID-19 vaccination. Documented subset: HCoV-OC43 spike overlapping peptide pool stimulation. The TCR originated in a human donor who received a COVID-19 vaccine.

The CDR3 DNA reads as TGTGCCAGCTCACGGGAGGCTGAAGCTTTCTTT. Its translation is CASSREAEAFF. The genes are TRBV18 and TRBJ1-1, with D hard to call. The CDR3 has 11 residues. Per the germline V gene, CDR1 is KGHSH and CDR2 is LQKENI. Trimming pared 4 bases from V and 6 bases from J, leaving 6 bases between. The whole variable domain, filled in from reference TRBV18 and TRBJ1-1, reads NAGVMQNPRHLVRRRGQEARLRCSPMKGHSHVYWYRQLPEEGLKFMVYLQKENIIDESGMPKERFSAEFPKEGPSILRIQQVVRGDSAAYFCASSREAEAFFGQGTRLTVV.